This T cell receptor (beta chain) originates from a study of blood T cell repertoires in COVID-19. The wider study: From the United States, Italy and Spain came samples of acute and convalescent COVID-19. Sample material is recorded as cDNA or gDNA derived from T cells, B-cell-depleted T cells, or PBMCs.

The CDR3 spans 15 residues. Looked up from germline, CDR1 is ENHRY and CDR2 is SYGVKD. Germline trimming cut 6 bases from V and 5 bases from J; bases unmatched to any gene: 5. The repertoire was sequenced with immunoSEQ multiplex PCR; TCRdb's copy has only in-frame clones and lacks some. The data contain roughly 100,000 clones, over 85% of them singletons. The TCR comes from a woman aged 45-59 years with COVID-19, enrolled during active disease. The J gene is TRBJ1-6, the V gene TRBV10-3; 9 bases match TRBD1. Material for sequencing was peripheral blood. In nucleotides, the CDR3 is TGTGCCATCAGGTCCGGGACAGGGAATAATTCACCCCTCCACTTT. As protein: CAIRSGTGNNSPLHF.